This T cell receptor (beta chain) stems from a study of cytomegalovirus exposure and HLA in healthy donors. Study-wide points: In a later analysis, HLA-associated beta chains showed higher expansion and lower generation probabilities than comparable chains. V segments that were indistinguishable, TRBV6-2 and TRBV6-3 among them, were omitted from analysis. Cytomegalovirus association was assigned to about 150 TCR beta chains.

It was healthy bone marrow donors who served as donors. Germline CDR1 reads KGHSH; CDR2 reads LQKENI. This CDR3 is 14 amino acids long. Trimming removed 2 bases from V and 6 bases from J, with 13 bases in between. On this clone: Its antigen is unknown.

The PCR made use of 60 Vbeta and 13 Jbeta primers. Sequenced by immunoSEQ multiplex PCR; TCRdb stores in-frame clones only, minus some. This table lists around 140,000 clones. The sequence came from a male donor in good health and CMV-seronegative. V gene TRBV18 combines with J gene TRBJ2-5, with a possible D match to TRBD1 (7 bases). The sequencing input was PBMCs. The CDR3 DNA reads TGTGCCAGCTCACCAGGCAGGGGGGAACAGACCCAGTACTTC. Its translation is CASSPGRGEQTQYF.